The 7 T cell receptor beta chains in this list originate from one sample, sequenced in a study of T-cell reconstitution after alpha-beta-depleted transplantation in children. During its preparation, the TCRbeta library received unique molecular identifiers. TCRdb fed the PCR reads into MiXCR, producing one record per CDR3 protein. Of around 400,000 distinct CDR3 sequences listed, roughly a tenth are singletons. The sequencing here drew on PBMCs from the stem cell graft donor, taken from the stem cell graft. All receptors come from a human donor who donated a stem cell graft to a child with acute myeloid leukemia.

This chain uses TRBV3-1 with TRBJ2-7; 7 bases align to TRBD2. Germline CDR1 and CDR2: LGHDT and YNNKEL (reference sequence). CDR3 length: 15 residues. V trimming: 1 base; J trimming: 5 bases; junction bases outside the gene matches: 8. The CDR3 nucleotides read TGTGCCAGCAGCCAAGGGTCTGCGGGAGATAACGAGCAGTACTTC. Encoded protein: CASSQGSAGDNEQYF.

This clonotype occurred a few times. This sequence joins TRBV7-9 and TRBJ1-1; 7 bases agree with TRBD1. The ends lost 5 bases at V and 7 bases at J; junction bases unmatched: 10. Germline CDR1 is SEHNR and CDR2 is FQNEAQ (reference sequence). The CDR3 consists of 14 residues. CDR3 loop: CASSPWDSLNEAFF. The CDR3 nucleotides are TGTGCCAGCAGCCCGTGGGACAGTCTAAATGAAGCTTTCTTT.

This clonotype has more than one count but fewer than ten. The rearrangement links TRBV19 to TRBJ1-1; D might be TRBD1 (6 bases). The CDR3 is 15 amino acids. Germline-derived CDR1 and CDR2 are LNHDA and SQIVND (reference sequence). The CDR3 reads CVVRGRDNGWTEAFF. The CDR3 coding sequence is TGTGTGGTGCGGGGCCGGGACAATGGTTGGACTGAAGCTTTCTTT.

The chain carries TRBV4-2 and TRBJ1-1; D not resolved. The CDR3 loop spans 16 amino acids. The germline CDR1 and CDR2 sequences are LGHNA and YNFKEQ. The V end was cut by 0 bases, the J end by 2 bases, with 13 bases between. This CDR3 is CASSQDPSTENTEAFF. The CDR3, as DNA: TGTGCCAGCAGCCAAGATCCGAGTACAGAAAACACTGAAGCTTTCTTT.

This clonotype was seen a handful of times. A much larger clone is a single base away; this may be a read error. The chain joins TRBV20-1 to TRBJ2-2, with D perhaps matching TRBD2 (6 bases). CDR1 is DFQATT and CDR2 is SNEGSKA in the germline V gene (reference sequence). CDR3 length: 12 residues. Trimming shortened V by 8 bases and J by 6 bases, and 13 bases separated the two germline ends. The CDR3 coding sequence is TGCAGTCCTACCCCTAGCGCCGGGGAGCTGTTTTTT. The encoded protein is CSPTPSAGELFF.

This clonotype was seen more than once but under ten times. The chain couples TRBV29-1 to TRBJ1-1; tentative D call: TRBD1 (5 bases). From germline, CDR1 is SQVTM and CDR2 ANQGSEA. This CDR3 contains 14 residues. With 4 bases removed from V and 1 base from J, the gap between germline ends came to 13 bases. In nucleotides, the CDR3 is TGCAGCGTTGCGGAGGGGCTGTGGAACACTGAAGCTTTCTTT. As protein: CSVAEGLWNTEAFF.

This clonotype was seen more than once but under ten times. CDR3 residues: CSARDPDRDYEQYF. CDR3 nucleotide sequence: TGCAGTGCTAGAGACCCCGACAGGGACTACGAGCAGTACTTC. V gene TRBV20-1 combines with J gene TRBJ2-7; 7 nucleotides align to TRBD1. The CDR3 runs to 14 residues. Per the germline V gene, CDR1 is DFQATT and CDR2 is SNEGSKA (reference sequence). J gave up 3 bases and V 0 bases, and 5 bases lay outside the gene matches.